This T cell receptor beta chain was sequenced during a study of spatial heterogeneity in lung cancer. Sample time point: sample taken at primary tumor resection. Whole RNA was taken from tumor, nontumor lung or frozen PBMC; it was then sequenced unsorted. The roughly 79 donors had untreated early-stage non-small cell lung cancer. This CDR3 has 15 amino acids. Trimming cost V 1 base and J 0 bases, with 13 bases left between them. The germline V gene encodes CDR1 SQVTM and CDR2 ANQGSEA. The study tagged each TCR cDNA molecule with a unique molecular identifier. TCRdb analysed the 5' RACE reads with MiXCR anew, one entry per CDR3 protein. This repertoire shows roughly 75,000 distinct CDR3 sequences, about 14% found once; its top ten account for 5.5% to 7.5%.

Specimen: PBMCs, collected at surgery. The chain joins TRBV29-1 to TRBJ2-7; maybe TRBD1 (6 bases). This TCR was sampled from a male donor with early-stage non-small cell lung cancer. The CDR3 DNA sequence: TGCAGCGTTGAAGGGACAGACACGAGCTCCTACGAGCAGTACTTC. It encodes CSVEGTDTSSYEQYF.